This entry describes one T cell receptor (beta chain). This clonotype was observed a few times. Its antigen has not been determined. It has no much larger one-base neighbor in the sample; base qualities were not kept. Libraries were built with 5' RACE. Instrument on record: Illumina HiSeq 2500. A second PCR of roughly 7 to 11 cycles was performed with a sample-barcoded 5' primer and a J-beta primer mix. A template-switch 5' adaptor carrying 12 random nucleotides introduced a unique molecular identifier onto each TCR beta cDNA molecule. Each sample yielded at least 3 million CDR3-containing paired-end reads. First-strand cDNA was synthesized from all RNA with the Mint cDNA synthesis kit, primed by a TRBC-specific oligonucleotide. Following uracil-DNA glycosylase treatment, a first 18-cycle PCR with universal primers M1SS and BC2_uni_R was performed on all cDNA. Per the authors' processing: Normalization of each sample was performed by random selection of 1 million high-quality reads, each carrying a distinct molecular identifier. Reads sharing molecular identifiers were discarded rather than binned into consensus sequences. CDR3 identification, clonotype clustering and error correction used MiTCR with a Q25 quality threshold and the strictest error-elimination algorithm. Lower-bound total TCR beta diversity was estimated with a nonparametric unseen species model using Euler transformation. The public sequencing data were trimmed at Q25 with fastp and processed into clonotypes with MiXCR by TCRdb, which kept only in-frame beta chains. Each entry is one CDR3 protein sequence, shown with its most common DNA and genes. The V and J calls follow TCRdb's processing rather than the paper's. This sample gives roughly 1,100,000 distinct CDR3 sequences in total; approximately 25% of them show up just once. The ten largest clones take up less than 0.75% of the sample.

The approximately 41 donors, aged about 6 to 95 years, were systemically healthy Caucasian individuals from Russia. Each donor gave 8 to 10 milliliters of peripheral blood, drawn into EDTA-treated Vacutainer tubes. PBMCs were isolated by Ficoll-Paque density-gradient centrifugation, with at least 7 million obtained per sample. Trizol reagent was used to extract total RNA from PBMCs, with at least 6 micrograms per sample. The percentages of naive CD45RAhigh/CD27high T cells were determined by flow cytometry on a PBMC aliquot from every donor. This entry belongs to a study of blood T cells in healthy people across ages (dated by TCRdb to between 2014 and 2017). Notes on the research overall: In model experiments, template switching captured roughly one uniquely barcoded TCR beta cDNA molecule for every two T cells. The donors were split into four age groups: young (average about 16 years), middle-aged (about 40), aged (62) and long-lived (more than 80). Two additional independent replicas of 1 million unique cDNA reads from the same blood draw were analyzed for two donors (one aged 18 to 30 and one aged 80 or older). The study measured age-related changes in TCR beta repertoire diversity using deep sequencing normalized with unique cDNA molecular identifiers.

Study-wide conclusions, independent of this receptor: The CMV infection status of donors was not known, potentially confounding age-related changes in expanded clonotypes. Total diversity estimates from one million sequenced T cells were considered lower bounds and underestimates. Observed TCR beta diversity per million T cells fell roughly linearly with age, and a significant reduction was already apparent by age roughly 40. Compared with the aged group, the long-lived group had more naive CD4+ T cells, fewer expanded clones and increased TCR diversity, suggesting age selection. Observed TCR beta diversity correlated strongly with the percentage of naive T cells measured by flow cytometry. Conclusive comparison of naive and antigen-experienced compartments was prevented by the profiling of bulk unsorted PBMCs.

The same data also went into a second study, on T cells of mothers and their children. Reported in the second study: Nine systemically healthy Caucasian individuals, comprising three mothers and their six children, were included as donors. cDNA synthesis used all of the extracted RNA, with approximately 1.4 ug of RNA in each 15 ul reaction. In the second PCR, the M1S primer introduced both the sample barcodes and 2-4 random nucleotides. Over 8 million TCR beta CDR3 reads came from each mother, compared with roughly 2.8 million reads from each child. In both related and unrelated pairs, thymic selection shapes the output of TCR recombination in a similar way, with inherited differences having only a minor effect. Normalized repertoire overlap was always slightly but never significantly higher in related than unrelated mother-child pairs. With a sensitivity of about 100 clones per million clonotypes, no persistent microchimeric T cell clones were detected. In the study, deep NGS was used to compare the TCR beta repertoires of mothers and children, and features distinguishing related mother-child pairs from unrelated individuals were sought. Mothers averaged about 40 +/- 4 years of age and children averaged approximately 11 +/- 4 years. After adapter ligation was performed with NEBNext reagents, the libraries were sequenced on an Illumina HiSeq 2000 with 100+100 nt paired-end reads. To avoid cross-contamination, the mother libraries and the child libraries were prepared a month apart and sequenced in separate runs. For each donor, between about 500,000 and 2,200,000 distinct TCR beta clonotypes were identified. Naive TCR beta clonotypes were estimated from low-frequency clonotypes matched to each donor's FACS-determined naive share, without sorting.

The sequence was obtained from a girl aged 2 to 10 in good health. Sequencing was carried out using blood.

The nucleotide sequence reads as follows: TGCAGCGTCGGAGTAGATGGCTACACCTTC. Its translation is CSVGVDGYTF. The V and J genes are TRBV29-1 and TRBJ1-2; the D gene remains uncertain. The CDR3 numbers 10 residues from cysteine through phenylalanine. This entry keeps only the CDR3 DNA: 30 bases, framed from base 1. For CDR1 and CDR2, the germline V gene lists SQVTM and ANQGSEA. V was cut back by 6 bases and J by 6 bases, leaving a gap of 8 bases between them.